A selection of T cell receptor beta chains follows, all from one sample in a study of blood T cell repertoires in COVID-19. The data were produced by immunoSEQ multiplex PCR, yet TCRdb's version contains in-frame clones alone and is incomplete. The sample includes 95,000 or so clones, 89% of them seen just once. The specimen was peripheral blood. The receptor source for this set is a woman between 70 and 85 years old with acute or convalescent COVID-19. The CDR3 runs from the conserved cysteine through the conserved F or W. A D gene is named only where the DNA matches it firmly. Expanded clones get a size class; other rows say once, few or many, or leave the size out.

clone size	V gene	D gene	J gene	CDR3 protein	CDR3 DNA
.	TRBV7-2	TRBD1	TRBJ1-4	CASSRERQGQNEVLFF	TGTGCCAGCAGCCGCGAACGACAGGGACAGAATGAAGTACTGTTTTTT
.	TRBV19	TRBD2	TRBJ2-2	CASSIVRGESFF	TGTGCCAGTAGTATAGTTCGGGGGGAGTCATTTTTT
.	TRBV6-5	TRBD1	TRBJ2-3	CASTLTGGSTDTQYF	TGTGCCAGCACCCTGACAGGGGGTAGCACAGATACGCAGTATTTT
.	TRBV28	.	TRBJ1-2	CASSLLPGQGINYGYTF	TGTGCCAGCAGTTTATTGCCGGGCCAGGGCATTAACTATGGCTACACCTTC
.	TRBV9	TRBD1	TRBJ1-6	CASSVAPTGNNSPLHF	TGTGCCAGCAGCGTAGCTCCGACAGGGAATAATTCACCCCTCCACTTT
.	TRBV28	.	TRBJ2-7	CASSFQRLEQYF	TGTGCCAGCAGTTTTCAGCGTCTCGAGCAGTACTTC
once	TRBV7-2	TRBD1	TRBJ1-5	CASSLGQTGVGQPQHF	TGTGCCAGCAGCTTAGGACAGACAGGGGTCGGTCAGCCCCAGCATTTT
.	TRBV5-1	.	TRBJ1-2	CASSLGQLGDGYTF	TGCGCCAGCAGCTTGGGACAGCTAGGAGATGGCTACACCTTC
.	TRBV28	TRBD1	TRBJ1-2	CATRTGNYGYTF	TGTGCCACCCGGACAGGGAACTATGGCTACACCTTC
.	TRBV7-2	TRBD1	TRBJ1-5	CASSLTGTGKNQPQHF	TGTGCCAGCAGCTTAACCGGGACAGGGAAAAATCAGCCCCAGCATTTT
.	TRBV18	TRBD1	TRBJ1-5	CASSLGQGGNQPQHF	TGTGCCAGCTCTTTGGGACAGGGTGGCAATCAGCCCCAGCATTTT
.	TRBV27	.	TRBJ1-5	CASSSGQYQPQHF	TGTGCCAGCAGTTCAGGACAGTATCAGCCCCAGCATTTT
.	TRBV19	.	TRBJ2-6	CVKLQRVPWWSGANVLTF	TGTGTCAAACTACAGCGGGTCCCTTGGTGGTCCGGGGCCAACGTCCTGACTTTC
once	TRBV18	.	TRBJ2-2	CASSGRDGELFF	TGTGCCAGCTCGGGCAGGGACGGGGAGCTGTTTTTT
once	TRBV2	TRBD2	TRBJ2-3	CASSWTSADTQYF	TGTGCCAGCAGTTGGACTAGCGCAGATACGCAGTATTTT
.	TRBV27	TRBD1	TRBJ2-3	CASSQRTGSTDTQYF	TGTGCCAGCAGTCAAAGGACAGGGAGCACAGATACGCAGTATTTT
.	TRBV18	TRBD1	TRBJ2-1	CASSPTIGQGRNEQFF	TGTGCCAGCTCACCAACGATCGGACAGGGGAGGAATGAGCAGTTCTTC
.	TRBV19	.	TRBJ2-5	CASSISQGQETQYF	TGTGCCAGTAGTATCTCCCAGGGGCAAGAGACCCAGTACTTC
.	TRBV5-1	.	TRBJ2-3	CASSSPDSTERQYF	TGCGCCAGCAGCTCGCCCGACTCCACCGAGAGGCAGTATTTT
.	TRBV18	.	TRBJ1-1	CASSPLGGLVNTEAFF	TGTGCCAGCTCACCCCTCGGGGGGTTGGTGAACACTGAAGCTTTCTTT